Below, 28 T cell receptor beta chains from the same sample are listed, as sequenced in a study of cytomegalovirus exposure and HLA in healthy donors. The PCR contained 60 Vbeta and 13 Jbeta primers. TCRdb's copy holds only in-frame clones and misses some; the assay was immunoSEQ multiplex PCR. The sample lists 99,000 or so clones, around three quarters occurring once. Sequencing input: PBMCs. The receptors stem from a man in his 60s in good health and CMV-seropositive.

The genes are TRBV5-1 and TRBJ2-3, with TRBD2 as a possible D gene (5 bases). The V and J ends lost 3 bases and 0 bases respectively, with 8 bases between them. The CDR3 is 14 residues long. Germline loops: CDR1 SGHRS, CDR2 YFSETQ. The CDR3 DNA reads TGCGCCAGCAGCTACCCGGGAAGCACAGATACGCAGTATTTT. This gives the protein CASSYPGSTDTQYF. The whole variable domain, remainder taken from reference TRBV5-1 and TRBJ2-3, is KAGVTQTPRYLIKTRGQQVTLSCSPISGHRSVSWYQQTPGQGLQFLFEYFSETQRNKGNFPGRFSGRQFSNSRSEMNVSTLELGDSALYLCASSYPGSTDTQYFGPGTRLTVL.

This sequence joins TRBV2 and TRBJ2-7; possibly TRBD1 for D (6 bases). V was trimmed by 9 bases and J by 1 base, leaving 10 bases between them. The CDR3 length is 12 residues. Per the germline V gene, CDR1 is SNHLY and CDR2 is FYNNEI. CDR3 residues: CASIQGSYEQYF. CDR3 sequence (DNA): TGTGCCAGTATACAGGGTTCCTACGAGCAGTACTTC. Drawing the rest from reference TRBV2 and TRBJ2-7, the complete variable domain is EPEVTQTPSHQVTQMGQEVILRCVPISNHLYFYWYRQILGQKVEFLVSFYNNEISEKSEIFDDQFSVERPDGSNFTLKIRSTKLEDSAMYFCASIQGSYEQYFGPGTRLTVT.

In this sample, this clone turned up once. The CDR3 is CASSPRGALGYNEQFF. The CDR3 nucleotides read TGCGCCAGCAGCCCGCGGGGGGCCCTCGGCTACAATGAGCAGTTCTTC. The V and J genes are TRBV4-1 and TRBJ2-1; the match to TRBD2 covers 8 bases. The CDR3 is made up of 16 amino acids. Unmatched junction bases numbered 8, after V lost 4 bases and J lost 3 bases. Germline V gene data show CDR1 as MGHRA and CDR2 as YSYEKL.

V usage is TRBV25-1 and J usage is TRBJ1-2; TRBD1 agrees at 8 bases. The ends lost 6 bases at V and 7 bases at J; junction bases unmatched: 16. The CDR3 consists of 16 residues. Germline CDR1 reads MGHDK; CDR2 reads SYGVNS. The CDR3 DNA is TGTGCCAGCAGCCCCCCCGGGACAGGCTCCGTGTCTGGCTACACCTTC. It codes for CASSPPGTGSVSGYTF.

The rearrangement links TRBV27 to TRBJ2-1; D is undetermined. CDR3 length: 13 residues. Germline lookup yields CDR1 MNHEY and CDR2 SMNVEV (reference sequence). V lost 0 bases and J lost 8, with 8 bases in between. The CDR3, as DNA: TGTGCCAGCAGTTTATCGCGTGGTTATGAGCAGTTCTTC. Encoded protein: CASSLSRGYEQFF.

The chain joins TRBV5-6 to TRBJ1-5, with a weak D call TRBD1 (6 bases). CDR1 and CDR2 (germline): SGHDT, YYEEEE. Trimming cost V 1 base and J 2 bases, with 10 bases left between them. CDR3 length: 15 amino acids. CDR3 sequence: CASSLTGSGNQPQHF. CDR3 DNA sequence: TGTGCCAGCAGCTTGACAGGGTCTGGCAATCAGCCCCAGCATTTT.

The CDR3 sequence: CAWATGGYEQYF. In nucleotides, the CDR3 is TGTGCCTGGGCAACAGGGGGTTACGAGCAGTACTTC. The J gene is TRBJ2-7, the V gene TRBV30; 8 bases align to TRBD1. Trimming removed 5 bases from V and 4 bases from J; junction bases left unmatched: 4. The germline gives CDR1 GTSNPN, CDR2 SVGIG (reference sequence). This CDR3 contains 12 residues.

The rearrangement links TRBV7-3 to TRBJ2-7, with 7 bases that match TRBD2. Per germline, CDR1 SGHTA and CDR2 FQGTGA. The CDR3 extends over 13 amino acids. The trim removed 5 bases at V and 3 bases at J, leaving 4 bases unmatched. This CDR3 is CASSPSGGYEQYF. CDR3 DNA sequence: TGTGCCAGCAGCCCCTCGGGGGGCTACGAGCAGTACTTC.

The chain recombines TRBV7-9 with TRBJ2-4, with TRBD1 as a possible D gene (6 bases). The CDR3 extends over 16 amino acids. V was pared by 5 bases and J by 0 bases, with 14 bases between. CDR1 and CDR2 (germline): SEHNR, FQNEAQ (reference sequence). This CDR3 reads CASSRQDSLAKNIQYF. DNA of the CDR3: TGTGCCAGCAGCCGACAGGACAGTCTAGCCAAAAACATTCAGTACTTC.

This chain joins TRBV10-2 and TRBJ2-3; 7 positions agree with TRBD2. The germline CDR1 and CDR2 sequences are WSHSY and SAAADI. The CDR3 runs to 15 residues. The J segment lost 5 bases and the V segment lost 2 bases, leaving 7 bases of the junction unmatched. This CDR3 reads CASSELAAGRDTQYF. The CDR3 bases are TGCGCCAGCAGTGAGCTAGCGGCCGGTCGAGATACGCAGTATTTT.

The J gene is TRBJ2-2, the V gene TRBV19; 7 positions match TRBD2. V dropped 3 bases and J dropped 0; count of bases not matched to a gene: 4. Germline CDR1 reads LNHDA; CDR2 reads SQIVND (reference sequence). CDR3 length: 16 residues. The CDR3 spells CASSIGAGANTGELFF. The CDR3 region has the DNA TGTGCCAGTAGTATCGGGGCGGGGGCGAACACCGGGGAGCTGTTTTTT.

This clone was observed a single time. The chain carries TRBV7-2 and TRBJ1-3; TRBD1 matches at 9 bases. CDR1 and CDR2 (germline): SGHTA, FQGNSA. The CDR3 spans 15 residues. V shed 1 base, J shed 2 bases, and the junction held 0 bases outside the gene matches. The DNA of the CDR3 is TGTGCCAGCAGCTTAGGACAGGGGGCTGGAAACACCATATATTTT. Translating it yields CASSLGQGAGNTIYF.

This sequence joins TRBV19 and TRBJ2-1; a weak D match, TRBD1 (5 bases). V was shortened by 5 bases and J by 0 bases, with 14 bases between the two germline ends. The germline V gene has CDR1 LNHDA and CDR2 SQIVND (reference sequence). This CDR3 comprises 16 residues. CDR3 region: CASSLEGVSSYNEQFF. CDR3 sequence (DNA): TGTGCCAGTAGTCTCGAAGGGGTCAGCTCCTACAATGAGCAGTTCTTC.

This rearrangement joins TRBV5-1 to TRBJ2-1; TRBD2 agrees at 10 bases. V shed 0 bases and J 10 bases; nucleotides not matched to a gene: 1. CDR3 size: 13 residues. The germline V gene has CDR1 SGHRS and CDR2 YFSETQ. The CDR3 nucleotides are TGCGCCAGCAGCTTGGAACTAGCGGGGGAGCAGTTCTTC. It encodes CASSLELAGEQFF. Full variable domain (remainder filled in from reference TRBV5-1 and TRBJ2-1): KAGVTQTPRYLIKTRGQQVTLSCSPISGHRSVSWYQQTPGQGLQFLFEYFSETQRNKGNFPGRFSGRQFSNSRSEMNVSTLELGDSALYLCASSLELAGEQFFGPGTRLTVL.

Note on this clone: One junction end disagrees with the germline gene, perhaps due to a read error. This sequence joins TRBV7-2 and TRBJ2-3; TRBD2 matches at 7 bases. The germline V gene encodes CDR1 SGHTA and CDR2 FQGNSA. The CDR3 covers 12 residues. CDR3 DNA sequence: TGTGCCAGCAGCCTCGACACGGGGGGTTCGAATTTT. Its translation: CASSLDTGGSNF.

This sequence joins TRBV7-3 and TRBJ2-1, with a possible D match to TRBD2 (5 bases). Germline V gene sequence: CDR1 SGHTA, CDR2 FQGTGA. This CDR3 comprises 13 residues. Trimming removed 4 bases at V and 7 bases at J, with 11 bases between. CDR3 amino acids: CASSSLSGNEQFF. The DNA of the CDR3 is TGTGCCAGCAGCTCCCTCAGCGGAAATGAGCAGTTCTTC.

The chain uses TRBV7-6 and TRBJ2-5; 8 nucleotides line up with TRBD2. In germline, CDR1 is SGHVS, CDR2 FNYEAQ. The CDR3 is 16 residues long. V was pared by 2 bases and J by 1 base, with 6 bases of the junction left unmatched. The CDR3 here is CASSLNLAGSQETQYF. The CDR3 DNA sequence: TGTGCCAGCAGCTTAAACCTAGCGGGTTCCCAAGAGACCCAGTACTTC.

V gene TRBV6-1 combines with J gene TRBJ1-1, with D unclear. The V gene lost 0 bases and the J gene lost 4 bases, with 12 bases spanning the gap. The CDR3 loop spans 15 amino acids. Germline V gene lookup returns CDR1 MNHNS and CDR2 SASEGT. CDR3 sequence reads: CASSEAPGSGTEAFF. CDR3 nucleotide sequence: TGTGCCAGCAGTGAAGCGCCAGGTAGCGGCACTGAAGCTTTCTTT.

This clone was counted between two and nine times. The gene calls are TRBV6-6 and TRBJ2-5, with unresolved D. Germline values: CDR1 MNHNY, CDR2 SVGAGI (reference sequence). The CDR3 contains 11 residues. Trimming took off 8 bases at V and 5 bases at J, with 9 bases between the two ends. CDR3 sequence (DNA): TGTGCCAGCCGTAATGGCGAGACCCAGTACTTC. This translates into CASRNGETQYF.

The chain combines TRBV7-3 with TRBJ2-1; D may be TRBD2 (7 bases). Germline V CDR1 and CDR2: SGHTA, FQGTGA. CDR3 length: 14 amino acids. Trimming took 3 bases from V and 6 from J, leaving 12 bases between them. The CDR3 coding sequence is TGTGCCAGCAGCTTGGGGAGGGGGGGCAATGAGCAGTTCTTC. Encoded protein: CASSLGRGGNEQFF. Using reference TRBV7-3 and TRBJ2-1 for the parts outside the CDR3, the full variable domain is GAGVSQTPSNKVTEKGKYVELRCDPISGHTALYWYRQSLGQGPEFLIYFQGTGAADDSGLPNDRFFAVRPEGSVSTLKIQRTERGDSAVYLCASSLGRGGNEQFFGPGTRLTVL.

This chain connects TRBV18 to TRBJ2-5; D might be TRBD1 (6 bases). The CDR3 covers 14 residues. In germline, CDR1 is KGHSH, CDR2 LQKENI. The V end was cut by 1 base, the J end by 2 bases, with 8 bases between. CDR3 in amino acids: CASSPLGQQETQYF. The CDR3 DNA sequence: TGTGCCAGCTCACCACTAGGACAGCAAGAGACCCAGTACTTC.

V is TRBV14 and J is TRBJ1-1; D might be TRBD1 (5 bases). V was clipped by 1 base and J by 6 bases, with 9 bases between them. Germline CDR1 and CDR2: SGHDN and FVKESK. CDR3 size: 13 residues. CDR3 in DNA: TGTGCCAGCAGCCAAGTTCGGGGGGCTGAAGCTTTCTTT. Protein product: CASSQVRGAEAFF.

The chain couples TRBV28 to TRBJ1-2, with TRBD1 identical over 8 bases. The V gene end was trimmed by 7 bases and the J gene end by 5 bases; junction bases not matched to a gene: 12. Germline V gives CDR1 MDHEN, CDR2 SYDVKM. The CDR3 is 15 amino acids. CDR3 bases: TGTGCCAGCAAACCCGGACAGGGAAGTTGGTATGGCTACACCTTC. It is translated as CASKPGQGSWYGYTF.

The chain carries TRBV11-3 and TRBJ2-3; 7 nucleotides agree with TRBD2. The CDR3 loop spans 16 amino acids. Trimming at V came to 5 bases and at J to 1 base, leaving 9 bases not matched to a gene. From germline, CDR1 is SGHNT and CDR2 YENEEA. CDR3 DNA: TGTGCCAGCAGCGCCCGTTTGGGGGGGGGCACAGATACGCAGTATTTT. It encodes CASSARLGGGTDTQYF.

The chain recombines TRBV9 with TRBJ2-5, with TRBD1 identical over 9 bases. The junction had 4 bases not matched to a gene; V was cut back by 0 bases and J by 4 bases. The CDR3 sequence is 15 residues long. Germline CDR1 and CDR2: SGDLS and YYNGEE. The CDR3 region is CASSVGTGARETQYF. The CDR3 nucleotides read TGTGCCAGCAGCGTAGGGACAGGGGCAAGAGAGACCCAGTACTTC. Combining the CDR3 with reference TRBV9 and TRBJ2-5 gives the whole variable domain DSGVTQTPKHLITATGQRVTLRCSPRSGDLSVYWYQQSLDQGLQFLIQYYNGEERAKGNILERFSAQQFPDLHSELNLSSLELGDSALYFCASSVGTGARETQYFGPGTRLLVL.

This clone has only one observation. The J gene is TRBJ2-4, the V gene TRBV28; possible D gene TRBD1, 6 bases. Germline V gene lookup returns CDR1 MDHEN and CDR2 SYDVKM. V shed 1 base and J shed 1 base, with 11 bases lying between them. The CDR3 covers 16 residues. CDR3 loop: CASSLFATGAKNIQYF. The CDR3 DNA sequence: TGTGCCAGCAGTTTATTTGCCACAGGGGCCAAAAACATTCAGTACTTC.

The V gene is TRBV4-3, the J gene TRBJ2-5; 8 bases map to TRBD2. The tail of the sequence fits TRBJ2-7 better, so the J call may be wrong. This CDR3 comprises 15 residues. Germline V gene lookup returns CDR1 LGHNA and CDR2 YSLEER. The CDR3 reads CASSQEGLAGYEQYF. The CDR3 DNA follows: TGCGCCAGCAGCCAAGAGGGTTTAGCGGGGTACGAGCAGTACTTC.

The chain is built from TRBV7-2 and TRBJ2-2; weak D call: TRBD1 (6 bases). This CDR3 has 15 residues. The V and J ends lost 3 bases and 5 bases respectively, with 13 bases between them. Germline V gives CDR1 SGHTA, CDR2 FQGNSA. The CDR3 DNA follows: TGTGCCAGCAGCTTGCAGGGGTACTGGACCGGGGAGCTGTTTTTT. Its protein is CASSLQGYWTGELFF.